The T cell receptor beta chain under discussion was sequenced for a study of response to subunit inactivated influenza vaccine. TCRdb recomputed calls from the RT-PCR reads with MiXCR, one row per CDR3 protein. The sample has about 780,000 distinct CDR3 sequences; about 18% are singletons. Study outcomes and limitations: Authors suggested few new T cells are recruited by each seasonal influenza vaccination.

On this clonotype itself: What it binds is not known.

V shed 3 bases and J 7 bases; nucleotides not matched to a gene: 14. This CDR3 spans 17 amino acids. Looked up from germline, CDR1 is DFQATT and CDR2 is SNEGSKA (reference sequence). This receptor was obtained from a man aged 45-65 years who received an inactivated influenza vaccine. The chain couples TRBV20-1 to TRBJ1-6; 8 bases are a match to TRBD1. Sequenced here: PBMCs from blood, sampled 4 to 6 days after vaccination. CDR3 in amino acids: CSARASQGAIRNSPLHF. In DNA form, the CDR3 reads TGCAGTGCTAGGGCGAGCCAGGGGGCTATTCGGAATTCACCCCTCCACTTT.